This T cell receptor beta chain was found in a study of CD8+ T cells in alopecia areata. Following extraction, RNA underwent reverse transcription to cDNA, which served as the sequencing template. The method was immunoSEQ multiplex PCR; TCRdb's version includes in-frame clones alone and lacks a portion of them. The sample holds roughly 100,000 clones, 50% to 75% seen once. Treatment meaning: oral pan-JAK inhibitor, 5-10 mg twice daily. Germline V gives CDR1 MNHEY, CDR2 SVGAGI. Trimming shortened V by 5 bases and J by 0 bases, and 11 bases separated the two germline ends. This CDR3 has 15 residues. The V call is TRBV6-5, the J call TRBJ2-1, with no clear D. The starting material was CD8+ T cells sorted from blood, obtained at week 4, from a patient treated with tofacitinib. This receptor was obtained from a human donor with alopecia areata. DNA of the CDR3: TGTGCCAGCAGTCCGGTTGGGGACTCCTACAATGAGCAGTTCTTC. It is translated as CASSPVGDSYNEQFF.